This T cell receptor beta chain was captured in a study of control samples from healthy donors and cancer patients. In germline, CDR1 is LGHDT, CDR2 YNNKEL (reference sequence). The CDR3 runs 15 residues. The ends were cut back, 2 bases at V and 1 base at J, with 11 bases in the middle. Sequencing used immunoSEQ multiplex PCR; TCRdb keeps in-frame clones, though not all of them. The data hold approximately 15,000 clones, with 87% observed a single time. The TCR sequence derives from a woman aged 70-85 years with colorectal cancer. The chain uses TRBV3-1 (or the pseudogene TRBV3-2) and TRBJ1-2; D unresolved. Material: PBMCs. The CDR3 region is CASSQLGSVNYGYTF. The CDR3 bases are TGTGCCAGCAGCCAATTAGGCAGCGTTAACTATGGCTACACCTTC.